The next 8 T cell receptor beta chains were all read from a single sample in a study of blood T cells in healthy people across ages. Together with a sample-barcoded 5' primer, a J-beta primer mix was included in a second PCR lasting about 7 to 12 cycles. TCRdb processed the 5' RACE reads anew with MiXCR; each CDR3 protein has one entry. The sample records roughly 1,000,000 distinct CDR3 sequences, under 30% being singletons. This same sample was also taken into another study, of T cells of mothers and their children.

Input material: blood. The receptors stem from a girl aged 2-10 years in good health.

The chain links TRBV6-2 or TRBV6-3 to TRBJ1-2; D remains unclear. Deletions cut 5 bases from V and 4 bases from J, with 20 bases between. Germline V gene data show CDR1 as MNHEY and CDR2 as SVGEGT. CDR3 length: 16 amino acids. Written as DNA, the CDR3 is TGTGCCAGCAGTCTACGTTCCTGGGGTTTGAGCTATGGCTACACCTTC. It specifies CASSLRSWGLSYGYTF.

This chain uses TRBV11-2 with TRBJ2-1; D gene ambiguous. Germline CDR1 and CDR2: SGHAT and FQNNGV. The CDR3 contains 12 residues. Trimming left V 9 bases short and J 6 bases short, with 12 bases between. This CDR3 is CASERLGNEQFF. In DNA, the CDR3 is TGTGCCAGTGAGCGACTGGGCAATGAGCAGTTCTTC.

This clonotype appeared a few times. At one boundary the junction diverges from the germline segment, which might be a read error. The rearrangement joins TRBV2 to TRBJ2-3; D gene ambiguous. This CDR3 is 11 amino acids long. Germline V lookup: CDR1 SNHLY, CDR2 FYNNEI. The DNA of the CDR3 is TGTGCCAGCAGGGAAGAAGATACGCAGTATTTT. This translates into CASREEDTQYF.

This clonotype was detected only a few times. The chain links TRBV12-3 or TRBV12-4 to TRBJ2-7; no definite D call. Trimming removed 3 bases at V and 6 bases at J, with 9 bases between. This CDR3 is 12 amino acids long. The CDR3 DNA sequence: TGTGCCAGCAGTTTGGCCATCTTCGAGCAGTACTTC. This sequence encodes CASSLAIFEQYF.

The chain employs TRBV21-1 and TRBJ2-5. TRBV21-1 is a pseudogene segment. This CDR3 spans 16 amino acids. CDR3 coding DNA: TGTGCCAGCAGCATAGACAAGGTACGGGACGAAGAGACCCAGTACTTC. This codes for CASSIDKVRDEETQYF.

This CDR3 is CASSLGVLAGRYQETQYF. The DNA for the CDR3 is TGTGCCAGCAGCTTAGGGGTCTTAGCGGGAAGGTACCAAGAGACCCAGTACTTC. The chain has TRBV7-8 and TRBJ2-5, with TRBD2 matching over 8 bases. Trimming at V came to 1 base and at J to 0 bases, leaving 10 bases not matched to a gene. Germline-derived CDR1 and CDR2 are SGHVS and FQNEAQ. The CDR3 extends over 18 amino acids.

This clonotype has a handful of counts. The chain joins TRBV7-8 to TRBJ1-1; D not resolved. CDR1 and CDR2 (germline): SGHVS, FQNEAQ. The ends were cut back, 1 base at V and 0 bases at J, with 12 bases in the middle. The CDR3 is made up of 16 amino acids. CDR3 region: CASSLVYEKMNTEAFF. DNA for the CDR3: TGTGCCAGCAGCTTAGTGTATGAAAAGATGAACACTGAAGCTTTCTTT.

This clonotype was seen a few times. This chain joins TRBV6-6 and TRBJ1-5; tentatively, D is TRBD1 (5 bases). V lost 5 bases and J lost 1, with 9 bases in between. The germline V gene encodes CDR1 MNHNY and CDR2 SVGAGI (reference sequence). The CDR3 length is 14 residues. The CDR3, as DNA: TGTGCCAGCAGTCTACAGGAGAGCAATCAGCCCCAGCATTTT. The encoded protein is CASSLQESNQPQHF.